This T cell receptor beta chain is from a study of cytomegalovirus exposure and HLA in healthy donors. Findings of the study overall: It was reportedly the case that the classifier diagnosed cytomegalovirus status with high specificity and sensitivity. CMV antigen specificity of a few CMV-associated chains was confirmed in vitro.

Data came from immunoSEQ multiplex PCR; TCRdb stores just in-frame clones and leaves some out. Here the sample spans about 110,000 clones, approximately 85% being singletons. The CDR3 has 14 amino acids. Germline-derived CDR1 and CDR2 are MNHNY and SVGAGI (reference sequence). With 6 bases clipped from V and 2 bases from J, the junction kept 4 bases outside the gene matches. As regards this clone: As yet, its antigen is unknown. This may stem from a read error, because a much larger clone lies one nucleotide away.

Sequencing input: PBMCs. This chain joins TRBV6-6 and TRBJ1-5; TRBD1 matches at 7 bases. This clonotype was sampled from a woman younger than 30 in good health and CMV-seronegative. The chain's CDR3 is CASSRDRGNQPQHF. CDR3 DNA sequence: TGTGCCAGCAGCCGAGACAGGGGCAATCAGCCCCAGCATTTT.